A selection of T cell receptor beta chains follows, all from one sample in a study of cytomegalovirus exposure and HLA in healthy donors. Assay: immunoSEQ multiplex PCR; the TCRdb copy retains only in-frame clones and omits some. This table holds 250,000 to 350,000 clones, roughly 88% found once. The specimen sequenced was PBMCs. The receptors shown here come from a woman between 18 and 29 years old in good health and CMV-seronegative. CDR3s include the opening cysteine and the closing phenylalanine or tryptophan. Each record gives: D gene, clone size, V gene, J gene, CDR3 protein, CDR3 DNA. D genes are given only for firm matches. Only part of the rows carry a size: once, few, many, or a class if the clone is expanded.

D: TRBD1; size: -; V: TRBV11-2; J: TRBJ2-5; CDR3: CASSPRDRGLETQYF; DNA: TGTGCCAGCAGCCCCCGGGACAGGGGGCTAGAGACCCAGTACTTC
D: TRBD2; size: once; V: TRBV7-2; J: TRBJ2-7; CDR3: CASSPTSGSSYEQYF; DNA: TGTGCCAGCAGCCCGACTAGCGGATCCTCCTACGAGCAGTACTTC
D: -; size: -; V: TRBV27; J: TRBJ2-5; CDR3: CASRGRYQETQYF; DNA: TGTGCCAGCAGGGGCAGGTACCAAGAGACCCAGTACTTC
D: -; size: -; V: TRBV30; J: TRBJ2-6; CDR3: CAWSAVSGANVLTF; DNA: TGTGCCTGGAGCGCGGTCTCTGGGGCCAACGTCCTGACTTTC
D: TRBD1; size: -; V: TRBV5-6; J: TRBJ2-3; CDR3: CASSPRRGPRGDTQYF; DNA: TGTGCCAGCAGCCCCCGTAGGGGGCCGAGGGGGGATACGCAGTATTTT
D: -; size: once; V: TRBV25-1; J: TRBJ2-7; CDR3: CASSPGSSREQYF; DNA: TGTGCCAGCAGTCCGGGGTCCTCGAGAGAGCAGTACTTC
D: -; size: -; V: TRBV27; J: TRBJ2-7; CDR3: CASSSLAGTYEQYF; DNA: TGTGCCAGCAGTTCCTTGGCTGGTACCTACGAGCAGTACTTC
D: TRBD2; size: -; V: TRBV5-1; J: TRBJ2-1; CDR3: CASSLMTSGSYNEQFF; DNA: TGCGCCAGCAGCTTAATGACTAGCGGATCCTACAATGAGCAGTTCTTC
D: -; size: -; V: TRBV5-6; J: TRBJ1-1; CDR3: CASSLEGRGNTEAFF; DNA: TGTGCCAGCAGCTTGGAAGGCAGGGGAAACACTGAAGCTTTCTTT
D: TRBD1; size: -; V: TRBV9; J: TRBJ2-5; CDR3: CASSVDRGSETQYF; DNA: TGTGCCAGCAGCGTCGACAGGGGTTCGGAGACCCAGTACTTC
D: -; size: -; V: TRBV27; J: TRBJ2-1; CDR3: CASSFRGNEQFF; DNA: TGTGCCAGCAGTTTCCGGGGTAATGAGCAGTTCTTC
D: TRBD1; size: many; V: TRBV5-1; J: TRBJ2-5; CDR3: CASSPQGAGETQYF; DNA: TGCGCCAGCAGCCCACAGGGGGCTGGAGAGACCCAGTACTTC
D: -; size: -; V: TRBV4-1; J: TRBJ2-7; CDR3: CASSFGTGQVYEQYF; DNA: TGCGCCAGCAGCTTCGGAACAGGTCAAGTCTACGAGCAGTACTTC
D: TRBD1; size: -; V: TRBV18; J: TRBJ2-5; CDR3: CASSPDRVVQETQYF; DNA: TGTGCCAGCTCACCGGACAGGGTCGTCCAAGAGACCCAGTACTTC
D: -; size: -; V: TRBV25-1; J: TRBJ2-1; CDR3: CASSAPGEQFF; DNA: TGTGCCAGCAGCGCTCCGGGAGAGCAGTTCTTC
D: -; size: -; V: TRBV5-8; J: TRBJ1-1; CDR3: CASSLTAMNTEAFF; DNA: TGTGCCAGCAGCTTGACAGCTATGAACACTGAAGCTTTCTTT
D: -; size: -; V: TRBV29-1; J: TRBJ2-4; CDR3: CSAKDRAKNIQYF; DNA: TGCAGCGCCAAGGACAGAGCCAAAAACATTCAGTACTTC
D: -; size: -; V: TRBV5-6; J: TRBJ1-5; CDR3: CASSLGATPVRPQHF; DNA: TGTGCCAGCAGCTTGGGGGCCACGCCCGTCCGGCCCCAGCATTTT
D: -; size: -; V: TRBV10-2; J: TRBJ2-5; CDR3: CASRVVLAQETQYF; DNA: TGCGCCAGCCGAGTGGTACTAGCACAAGAGACCCAGTACTTC
D: -; size: -; V: TRBV2; J: TRBJ2-3; CDR3: CAIFRQGSTDTQYF; DNA: TGTGCCATCTTCCGTCAGGGGAGCACAGATACGCAGTATTTT
D: TRBD2; size: -; V: TRBV7-2; J: TRBJ2-7; CDR3: CASSSMGDYNYEQYF; DNA: TGTGCCAGCAGCTCAATGGGGGACTACAACTACGAGCAGTACTTC
D: TRBD1; size: -; V: TRBV4-1; J: TRBJ2-7; CDR3: CASSYIGTGAYEQYF; DNA: TGCGCCAGCAGTTACATAGGGACAGGGGCCTACGAGCAGTACTTC
D: -; size: -; V: TRBV19; J: TRBJ1-4; CDR3: CASTYSVRNEKLFF; DNA: TGTGCCAGTACCTATTCGGTCCGCAATGAAAAACTGTTTTTT
D: TRBD1; size: -; V: TRBV7-9; J: TRBJ1-1; CDR3: CAGGQGATEAFF; DNA: TGTGCCGGGGGACAGGGGGCAACTGAAGCTTTCTTT
D: TRBD2; size: -; V: TRBV19; J: TRBJ2-7; CDR3: CASRASGSYEQYF; DNA: TGTGCCAGTCGGGCTAGCGGGAGTTACGAGCAGTACTTC
D: -; size: -; V: TRBV25-1; J: TRBJ2-7; CDR3: CASMKTGTYEQYF; DNA: TGTGCCAGCATGAAGACAGGAACCTACGAGCAGTACTTC
D: -; size: -; V: TRBV27; J: TRBJ2-1; CDR3: CASSFPGDEQFF; DNA: TGTGCCAGCAGTTTCCCCGGGGATGAGCAGTTCTTC
D: TRBD1; size: -; V: TRBV28; J: TRBJ1-5; CDR3: CASSPTGDSQPQHF; DNA: TGTGCCAGCAGCCCAACAGGGGACAGTCAGCCCCAGCATTTT
D: -; size: -; V: TRBV6-5; J: TRBJ2-3; CDR3: CASSYSGHLGTDTQYF; DNA: TGTGCCAGCAGTTACTCGGGACACCTAGGCACAGATACGCAGTATTTT
D: TRBD2; size: -; V: TRBV6-5; J: TRBJ2-7; CDR3: CASSSAAGAPYEQYF; DNA: TGTGCCAGCAGTTCGGCAGCGGGAGCACCCTACGAGCAGTACTTC
D: TRBD2; size: -; V: TRBV7-3; J: TRBJ2-7; CDR3: CASSLNPTSGTYEQYF; DNA: TGTGCCAGCAGCCTCAACCCGACTAGCGGGACCTACGAGCAGTACTTC
D: -; size: once; V: TRBV19; J: TRBJ2-7; CDR3: CASSIGDTAPYEQYF; DNA: TGTGCCAGTAGTATAGGGGACACCGCCCCCTACGAGCAGTACTTC
D: TRBD2; size: -; V: TRBV11-1; J: TRBJ2-1; CDR3: CASSIRLAGVGYNEQFF; DNA: TGTGCCAGCAGCATCCGATTAGCGGGAGTGGGTTACAATGAGCAGTTCTTC
D: -; size: -; V: TRBV7-3; J: TRBJ1-5; CDR3: CASSLSAGSNQPQHF; DNA: TGTGCCAGCAGCTTGAGCGCCGGTAGCAATCAGCCCCAGCATTTT
D: -; size: -; V: TRBV7-9; J: TRBJ2-3; CDR3: CASGWAGSTDTQYF; DNA: TGTGCCAGCGGTTGGGCGGGGAGCACAGATACGCAGTATTTT
D: TRBD2; size: -; V: TRBV5-1; J: TRBJ2-1; CDR3: CASSFGLAGPSNEQFF; DNA: TGCGCCAGCAGCTTTGGCCTAGCGGGACCTTCCAATGAGCAGTTCTTC
D: TRBD2; size: -; V: TRBV30; J: TRBJ2-2; CDR3: CAWSQFWREGLGTGELFF; DNA: TGTGCCTGGAGTCAGTTCTGGCGGGAGGGCCTTGGCACCGGGGAGCTGTTTTTT
D: -; size: -; V: TRBV11-2; J: TRBJ1-1; CDR3: CASSYLRGGGTEAFF; DNA: TGTGCCAGCAGCTACCTGAGGGGAGGGGGGACTGAAGCTTTCTTT
D: -; size: once; V: TRBV27; J: TRBJ2-2; CDR3: CASSLGAANTGELFF; DNA: TGTGCCAGCAGTTTAGGGGCAGCGAACACCGGGGAGCTGTTTTTT
D: TRBD1; size: -; V: TRBV7-9; J: TRBJ2-7; CDR3: CASSKIGTGLREQYF; DNA: TGTGCCAGCAGCAAAATCGGGACAGGTTTGCGCGAGCAGTACTTC
D: -; size: -; V: TRBV7-3; J: TRBJ2-2; CDR3: CASSTQSRGAGELFF; DNA: TGTGCCAGCAGCACCCAGTCCAGGGGCGCCGGGGAGCTGTTTTTT
D: -; size: -; V: TRBV5-6; J: TRBJ1-1; CDR3: CASSPWGYRSNTEAFF; DNA: TGTGCCAGCAGCCCTTGGGGCTACAGATCGAACACTGAAGCTTTCTTT
D: -; size: few; V: TRBV11-2; J: TRBJ2-7; CDR3: CASSLDESYEQYF; DNA: TGTGCCAGCAGCTTAGATGAGTCCTACGAGCAGTACTTC
D: TRBD2; size: -; V: TRBV4-3; J: TRBJ2-7; CDR3: CASSQEWTSGFYEQYF; DNA: TGCGCCAGCAGCCAAGAGTGGACTAGCGGATTCTACGAGCAGTACTTC
D: TRBD1; size: once; V: TRBV5-1; J: TRBJ2-3; CDR3: CASSPDRGASTDTQYF; DNA: TGCGCCAGCAGCCCGGACAGGGGAGCTAGCACAGATACGCAGTATTTT
D: -; size: -; V: TRBV25-1; J: TRBJ2-3; CDR3: CASSEALVGTDTQYF; DNA: TGTGCCAGCAGTGAGGCACTAGTAGGCACAGATACGCAGTATTTT
D: TRBD2; size: -; V: TRBV9; J: TRBJ2-1; CDR3: CASSLAGGPYNEQFF; DNA: TGTGCCAGCAGCCTAGCGGGAGGGCCCTACAATGAGCAGTTCTTC
D: TRBD1; size: -; V: TRBV7-9; J: TRBJ2-7; CDR3: CASSRQGRPYEQYF; DNA: TGTGCCAGCAGCCGACAGGGGCGACCCTACGAGCAGTACTTC
D: TRBD2; size: once; V: TRBV11-3; J: TRBJ2-1; CDR3: CASSSTSGSFNEQFF; DNA: TGTGCCAGCAGCTCGACTAGCGGGAGTTTCAATGAGCAGTTCTTC
D: TRBD2; size: -; V: TRBV14; J: TRBJ2-5; CDR3: CASSPGLAGYQETQYF; DNA: TGTGCCAGCAGCCCGGGACTAGCGGGGTACCAAGAGACCCAGTACTTC
D: TRBD2; size: -; V: TRBV4-3; J: TRBJ2-1; CDR3: CASSQAGVGNEQFF; DNA: TGCGCCAGCAGCCAGGCGGGGGTAGGCAATGAGCAGTTCTTC
D: -; size: -; V: TRBV7-9; J: TRBJ1-4; CDR3: CASSRKETGINEKLFF; DNA: TGTGCCAGCAGCCGAAAGGAGACGGGTATTAATGAAAAACTGTTTTTT
D: -; size: -; V: TRBV6-6; J: TRBJ2-5; CDR3: CASSYSDLLRGETQYF; DNA: TGTGCCAGCAGTTACTCGGACTTGCTAAGGGGGGAGACCCAGTACTTC
D: TRBD1; size: -; V: TRBV6-1; J: TRBJ1-2; CDR3: CAVRQGLDYGYTF; DNA: TGTGCCGTACGACAGGGGTTAGACTATGGCTACACCTTC
D: -; size: few; V: TRBV12-5; J: TRBJ2-3; CDR3: CASGLPPLGDTQYF; DNA: TGTGCTAGTGGTTTGCCGCCCCTCGGAGATACGCAGTATTTT
D: -; size: -; V: TRBV19; J: TRBJ2-5; CDR3: CASSRDLETQYF; DNA: TGTGCCAGTAGTAGAGATCTCGAGACCCAGTACTTC